The 27 T cell receptor beta chains in this list originate from one sample, sequenced in a study of shared clonotypes between healthy human individuals (TCRdb year 2020). CD8 naive samples consisted of CD45RO-negative cells that were positively selected for CCR7, yielding a CD45RA+CCR7+ population without TemRA cells. Library construction relied on the immunoSEQ multiplex PCR assay. Here the immuneACCESS table is served through TCRdb, limited to in-frame sequences with V and J called. Missing clones are a known gap in these copies; in checked studies unresolved V genes cover under half, and the rest lacks a known reason. For this sample the table gives about 2,100,000 clones, of which about 93% were detected only once. The top ten constitute 1.5% to 2% of the sample. Material: naive CD8+ T cells from PBMCs. The sample's cell subset or site, from its label and the paper: CD45RA+CCR7+. These receptors were taken from a man aged 18 to 35 in good health. Some clones in this sample may be carry-over from other donors' samples.

The rearrangement uses TRBV27 and TRBJ2-2, with D maybe TRBD1 (5 bases). The CDR3 totals 16 residues. Germline-derived CDR1 and CDR2 are MNHEY and SMNVEV (reference sequence). Trimming shortened V by 4 bases and J by 4 bases, and 16 bases separated the two germline ends. CDR3 region: CASSSRVPVATGELFF. The DNA for the CDR3 is TGTGCCAGCAGTTCCAGGGTCCCTGTGGCCACCGGGGAGCTGTTTTTT.

On this clone itself: The same CDR3 also results from other DNA sequences found in this sample. The chain recombines TRBV4-3 with TRBJ2-3, with TRBD2 matching 10 bases. The CDR3 runs to 15 residues. Losses at the gene ends were 3 bases for V and 1 base for J; bases not matched to a gene: 1. Per germline, CDR1 LGHNA and CDR2 YSLEER. The CDR3 DNA reads TGCGCCAGCAGCCATGGGACTAGCGGCACAGATACGCAGTATTTT. The encoded protein is CASSHGTSGTDTQYF.

CDR3 sequence reads: CASSIDLRRLYF. DNA for the CDR3: TGTGCCAGTAGTATAGATCTGAGGAGGCTGTACTTC. V gene TRBV19 combines with J gene TRBJ2-7; maybe TRBD2 (5 bases). V shed 0 bases and J shed 12 bases, with 12 bases lying between them. This CDR3 has 12 residues. Per germline, CDR1 LNHDA and CDR2 SQIVND (reference sequence).

V gene TRBV27 combines with J gene TRBJ2-3, with D possibly TRBD1 on 5 matching bases. V was cut by 4 bases and J by 1 base, with 9 bases left in between. Germline values: CDR1 MNHEY, CDR2 SMNVEV (reference sequence). CDR3 length: 14 residues. CDR3: CASSWQGGTDTQYF. In DNA form, the CDR3 reads TGTGCCAGCAGTTGGCAGGGTGGCACAGATACGCAGTATTTT.

The chain links TRBV5-5 to TRBJ2-7; D not certain. V was trimmed by 2 bases and J by 6 bases, leaving 9 bases between them. The germline V gene has CDR1 SGHKS and CDR2 YYEKEE (reference sequence). CDR3 length: 12 residues. CDR3 loop: CASSFLPGEQYF. The CDR3 nucleotides are TGTGCCAGCAGCTTTCTTCCGGGCGAGCAGTACTTC.

The chain links TRBV7-9 to TRBJ2-5; 11 bases line up with TRBD2. CDR1 is SEHNR, CDR2 FQNEAQ, per germline (reference sequence). V trimming: 4 bases; J trimming: 2 bases; junction bases outside the gene matches: 6. The CDR3 spans 16 residues. This CDR3 is CASSSAGLADQETQYF. In nucleotides, the CDR3 is TGTGCCAGCAGCTCTGCGGGACTAGCGGATCAAGAGACCCAGTACTTC.

CDR3: CASSPLRPSWEQPQHF. CDR3 DNA sequence: TGTGCCAGCAGCCCATTGCGTCCTTCCTGGGAGCAGCCCCAGCATTTT. The V and J genes are TRBV27 and TRBJ1-5; D remains unclear. This CDR3 region has 16 residues. In germline, CDR1 is MNHEY, CDR2 SMNVEV (reference sequence). V shed 6 bases and J shed 7 bases, with 22 bases lying between them.

This clone came up once. V gene TRBV6-4 combines with J gene TRBJ1-2; weak D call: TRBD1 (5 bases). With 6 bases removed from V and 4 bases from J, the gap between germline ends came to 24 bases. Germline lookup yields CDR1 MRHNA and CDR2 SNTAGT. This CDR3 has 17 residues. The CDR3 sequence: CASSSRWGVNTPYGYTF. CDR3 sequence (DNA): TGTGCCAGCAGCTCCCGGTGGGGGGTAAATACACCCTATGGCTACACCTTC.

The gene calls are TRBV28 and TRBJ1-1, with D perhaps matching TRBD1 (5 bases). In germline, CDR1 is MDHEN, CDR2 SYDVKM. The CDR3 contains 14 residues. V was clipped by 1 base and J by 3 bases, with 9 bases between them. The CDR3 reads CASSLFSGYTEAFF. In DNA form, the CDR3 reads TGTGCCAGCAGTTTATTTTCAGGGTACACTGAAGCTTTCTTT.

The V call is TRBV7-3, the J call TRBJ1-2; 9 nucleotides agree with TRBD1. The CDR3 has 14 amino acids. V shed 5 bases and J 8 bases; nucleotides not matched to a gene: 9. From germline, CDR1 is SGHTA and CDR2 FQGTGA. CDR3 sequence: CASSPTGGWRGYTF. CDR3 coding DNA: TGTGCCAGCAGCCCGACAGGGGGATGGCGGGGCTACACCTTC.

The chain has TRBV4-1 and TRBJ2-5; no firm D call. Germline CDR1 MGHRA, CDR2 YSYEKL. The CDR3 extends over 15 amino acids. The V and J ends lost 0 bases and 6 bases respectively, with 14 bases between them. The CDR3 sequence is CASSQDVRSSQTQYF. CDR3 coding DNA: TGCGCCAGCAGCCAAGACGTAAGGAGCTCGCAGACCCAGTACTTC.

This rearrangement joins TRBV19 to TRBJ2-2; D possibly matches TRBD1 or TRBD2 (5 bases each). CDR1 and CDR2 from the germline V gene are LNHDA and SQIVND (reference sequence). This CDR3 has 13 residues. V was pared by 11 bases and J by 5 bases, with 15 bases between. The DNA for the CDR3 is TGTGCCGGCCGGGACCTCGGGACCGGGGAGCTGTTTTTT. Translated: CAGRDLGTGELFF.

With regard to this clone: The same CDR3 also results from other DNA sequences found in this sample. This chain connects TRBV11-2 to TRBJ2-1; 8 bases align to TRBD1. V lost 4 bases to trimming and J lost 4 bases; unmatched junction nucleotides: 3. The CDR3 is 14 residues long. CDR1 and CDR2 (germline): SGHAT, FQNNGV. CDR3 bases: TGTGCCAGCAGCTCCCGGGACAGGTACAATGAGCAGTTCTTC. This translates into CASSSRDRYNEQFF.

The chain joins TRBV4-1 to TRBJ2-1; D is uncertain. CDR3 length equals 16 residues. Trimming took 5 bases from V and 0 from J, leaving 14 bases between them. Germline CDR1 and CDR2: MGHRA and YSYEKL. The CDR3 spells CASSYDPDLSYNEQFF. The CDR3 region has the DNA TGCGCCAGCAGCTACGACCCGGACCTCTCCTACAATGAGCAGTTCTTC.

V gene TRBV2 combines with J gene TRBJ2-1, with D tentatively TRBD1 (5 bases). The CDR3 is made up of 16 amino acids. Germline V gene data show CDR1 as SNHLY and CDR2 as FYNNEI. The V gene lost 3 bases and the J gene lost 6 bases, with 18 bases spanning the gap. This CDR3 is CASSDTGAFGSNEQFF. In nucleotides, the CDR3 is TGTGCCAGCAGTGATACTGGGGCCTTCGGTAGCAATGAGCAGTTCTTC.

This clone showed up just once. This chain uses TRBV30 with TRBJ2-5; D may correspond to TRBD1 or TRBD2 (5 bases each). The CDR3 has 14 amino acids. V gave up 3 bases and J gave up 5 bases, with 16 bases separating them. Germline V gene data show CDR1 as GTSNPN and CDR2 as SVGIG (reference sequence). The DNA for the CDR3 is TGTGCCTGGAGGGGGGACCCCTTGTGGGAGACCCAGTACTTC. Protein sequence: CAWRGDPLWETQYF.

The chain recombines TRBV5-4 with TRBJ1-2; tentative D call: TRBD1 (6 bases). CDR3 length: 16 residues. V lost 0 bases and J 8 bases, leaving 20 bases between the germline ends. In germline, CDR1 is SGHNT, CDR2 YYREEE (reference sequence). The CDR3 sequence is CASSLDQGGPWRGYTF. CDR3 DNA: TGTGCCAGCAGCTTGGATCAAGGGGGGCCCTGGCGGGGCTACACCTTC.

The chain joins TRBV9 to TRBJ2-7, with a possible D match to TRBD1 (6 bases). CDR1 is SGDLS, CDR2 YYNGEE, per germline. The CDR3 has 14 residues. The V end lost 3 bases, the J end lost 2 bases, and 12 bases lay between the germline ends. The CDR3: CASSAGDQTYEQYF. The DNA for the CDR3 is TGTGCCAGCAGCGCAGGGGACCAAACCTACGAGCAGTACTTC.

V usage is TRBV27 and J usage is TRBJ1-5; D unresolved. The V gene lost 5 bases and the J gene lost 6 bases, with 14 bases spanning the gap. CDR1 is MNHEY and CDR2 is SMNVEV in the germline V gene (reference sequence). The CDR3 loop spans 14 amino acids. In DNA, the CDR3 is TGTGCCAGCAGTCCGCAGGTCCCTGGTCAGCCCCAGCATTTT. Translated: CASSPQVPGQPQHF.

V is TRBV9 and J is TRBJ2-2; possible D gene TRBD2, 5 bases. The CDR3 loop spans 17 amino acids. Germline loops: CDR1 SGDLS, CDR2 YYNGEE. The V gene lost 3 bases and the J gene lost 3 bases, with 18 bases spanning the gap. CDR3 sequence (DNA): TGTGCCAGCAGCGAGGCCCCGAGGGAGATTCACACCGGGGAGCTGTTTTTT. Encoded protein: CASSEAPREIHTGELFF.

The rearrangement links TRBV9 to TRBJ2-6; perhaps TRBD1 as D (5 bases). This CDR3 comprises 15 residues. V lost 5 bases and J 0 bases, leaving 9 bases between the germline ends. In germline, CDR1 is SGDLS, CDR2 YYNGEE. This chain's CDR3 is CASRGHPSGANVLTF. The CDR3 DNA reads TGTGCCAGCAGAGGACACCCCTCTGGGGCCAACGTCCTGACTTTC. Full variable domain (rest looked up from reference TRBV9 and TRBJ2-6): DSGVTQTPKHLITATGQRVTLRCSPRSGDLSVYWYQQSLDQGLQFLIQYYNGEERAKGNILERFSAQQFPDLHSELNLSSLELGDSALYFCASRGHPSGANVLTFGAGSRLTVL.

The V gene is TRBV12-5, the J gene TRBJ2-7; TRBD1 matches 11 bases. This CDR3 comprises 15 residues. Germline V gene lookup returns CDR1 LGHNT and CDR2 FRNRAP. After removal of 3 bases from V and 5 bases from J, the junction contained 6 bases not matched to a gene. In DNA form, the CDR3 reads TGTGCTAGTGGTTTAGGACAGGGGGCCTTCCACGAGCAGTACTTC. Amino acid sequence: CASGLGQGAFHEQYF. The variable domain in full, with the rest retrieved from reference TRBV12-5 and TRBJ2-7, is DARVTQTPRHKVTEMGQEVTMRCQPILGHNTVFWYRQTMMQGLELLAYFRNRAPLDDSGMPKDRFSAEMPDATLATLKIQPSEPRDSAVYFCASGLGQGAFHEQYFGPGTRLTVT.

The CDR3 bases are TGTGCCAGCAGCTTAGTTCCAGGGGGAACCGGGGAGCTGTTTTTT. Translated: CASSLVPGGTGELFF. V gene TRBV7-8 combines with J gene TRBJ2-2; 7 nucleotides align to TRBD1. Per germline, CDR1 SGHVS and CDR2 FQNEAQ. There are 15 residues in the CDR3. J lost 5 bases, V lost 1 base, and 4 bases had no gene match.

The gene calls are TRBV10-2 and TRBJ2-7; D may be TRBD1 (5 bases). The CDR3 is 14 residues long. The germline V gene encodes CDR1 WSHSY and CDR2 SAAADI. Trimming took off 2 bases at V and 5 bases at J, with 13 bases between the two ends. Written as DNA, the CDR3 is TGCGCCAGCAGTGAGCGGCAGGGCGGCAACGAGCAGTACTTC. It codes for CASSERQGGNEQYF.

The CDR3 sequence: CSVSLASLSYNEQFF. For the CDR3, the DNA is TGCAGCGTTTCGCTAGCTTCGTTATCCTACAATGAGCAGTTCTTC. V gene TRBV29-1 combines with J gene TRBJ2-1, with D possibly TRBD2 on 5 matching bases. The CDR3 totals 15 residues. Germline assignment: CDR1 SQVTM and CDR2 ANQGSEA. V lost 5 bases, J lost 1 base, and 15 bases lay in between.

V and J are TRBV11-2 and TRBJ2-7; D possibly corresponds to TRBD2 (5 bases). CDR3 length: 13 residues. Germline V CDR1 and CDR2: SGHAT, FQNNGV. V was cut by 11 bases and J by 0 bases, with 14 bases left in between. The CDR3 nucleotides read TGTGCCTCGGGCGGGTCGAGCTCCTACGAGCAGTACTTC. Translated, it gives CASGGSSSYEQYF.

The chain uses TRBV29-1 and TRBJ2-7; 7 bases line up with TRBD1. The V segment lost 4 bases and the J segment 3 bases; nucleotides outside the gene matches: 9. Germline assignment: CDR1 SQVTM and CDR2 ANQGSEA. This CDR3 spans 14 amino acids. This CDR3 reads CSVVGGTEDYEQYF. CDR3 in DNA: TGCAGCGTTGTAGGTGGGACAGAGGACTACGAGCAGTACTTC.